The clone carrying this T cell receptor (beta chain) was picked up one time. This sample is part of a study of blood T cell repertoires in COVID-19. Libraries were prepared by immunoSEQ multiplex PCR; TCRdb keeps only in-frame clonotypes and omits some of them. The sample records 100,000 to 150,000 clones, more than 80% being singletons. Germline loops: CDR1 MDHEN, CDR2 SYDVKM. V trimming: 2 bases; J trimming: 6 bases; junction bases outside the gene matches: 7. This CDR3 has 15 amino acids. The TCR sequence derives from a man between 65 and 79 years old with active or convalescent COVID-19. Sequenced sample: peripheral blood. The chain couples TRBV28 to TRBJ1-5; 7 nucleotides agree with TRBD1. The CDR3 here is CASSLAQGLFQPQHF. The CDR3 region has the DNA TGTGCCAGCAGTTTAGCACAGGGGTTGTTTCAGCCCCAGCATTTT.